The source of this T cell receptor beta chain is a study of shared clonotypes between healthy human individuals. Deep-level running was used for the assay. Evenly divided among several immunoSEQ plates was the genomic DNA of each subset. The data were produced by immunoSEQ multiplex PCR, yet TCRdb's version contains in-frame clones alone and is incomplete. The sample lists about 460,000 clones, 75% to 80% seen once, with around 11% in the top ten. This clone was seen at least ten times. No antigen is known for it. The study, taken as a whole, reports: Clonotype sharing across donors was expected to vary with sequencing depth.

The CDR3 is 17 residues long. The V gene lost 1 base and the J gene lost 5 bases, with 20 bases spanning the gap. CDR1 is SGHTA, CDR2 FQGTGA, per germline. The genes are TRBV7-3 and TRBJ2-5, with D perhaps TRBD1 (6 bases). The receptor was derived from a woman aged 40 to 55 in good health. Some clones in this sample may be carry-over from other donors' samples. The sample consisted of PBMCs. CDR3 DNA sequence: TGTGCCAGCAGCTTAAAGGGGACACCTTCCAGAGGGGAGACCCAGTACTTC. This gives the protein CASSLKGTPSRGETQYF.